This T cell receptor (beta chain) comes out of a study of blood T cells in healthy people across ages. Through a sample-barcoded 5' primer and a J-beta primer mix, a second PCR was run for roughly 7 to 11 cycles. TCRdb fed the 5' RACE reads into MiXCR, producing one record per CDR3 protein. The sample lists under 2,000,000 distinct CDR3 sequences; 49% were seen once. This CDR3 comprises 11 residues. V lost 5 bases to trimming and J lost 14 bases, with 13 bases between them. Germline V lookup: CDR1 MDHEN, CDR2 SYDVKM. The V call is TRBV28, the J call TRBJ2-1, with D possibly called TRBD1 or TRBD2 (5 bases each). The sample comprised blood. The clonotype originates from a woman aged 40 to 55 in good health. DNA of the CDR3: TGTGCCAGCAGTAGTCTAGTGGGGGAGTTCTTC. It codes for CASSSLVGEFF.